Included here is one T cell receptor beta chain sequence, with context. Measured with immunoSEQ multiplex PCR; TCRdb has only the in-frame clones, and not every one. The top ten clones hold approximately 15% of a sample with some 190,000 clones, roughly three quarters of them seen once. The germline V gene encodes CDR1 SQVTM and CDR2 ANQGSEA. Deletions cut 4 bases from V and 1 base from J, with 13 bases between. CDR3 size: 14 residues. These data come from a study of blood T cell repertoires in COVID-19. Background on the study: Spain, Italy and the United States supplied samples that represented acute and convalescent COVID-19.

Sequenced input: PBMCs or T cells enriched from blood (not recorded which). V usage is TRBV29-1 and J usage is TRBJ2-5, with TRBD1 as a possible D gene (5 bases). The source of this sequence is a man aged 60 to 69 who had been exposed to COVID-19. The CDR3, as DNA: TGCAGCGTTGTTAAGTGGGGCGGCCAAGAGACCCAGTACTTC. It yields the protein CSVVKWGGQETQYF.